This T cell receptor beta chain was identified in a study of T cell repertoires in cytomegalovirus infection. Study-wide background: Use of recently identified HLA-C-restricted and well-studied HLA-B-restricted CMV epitopes was part of the study. It can be stated that public TCR beta signatures indicated CMV infection as well as a matching HLA type.

Notes on the study in general: Within the response measured ex vivo, HLA-C-restricted CMV-specific TCR beta clonotypes were dominant.

The ends lost 2 bases at V and 14 bases at J; junction bases unmatched: 12. The CDR3 is 16 residues long. Looked up from germline, CDR1 is SGHVS and CDR2 is FQNEAQ. This clonotype was picked up a small number of times. Its target is not known. Each CDR3 protein is one row after TCRdb ran MiXCR on the reads. The sample has fewer than 150,000 distinct CDR3 sequences, 30% to 35% seen once. The specimen comprised CD8+ T cells from cultured PBMCs, sampled from culture after CMV antigen stimulation. The chain joins TRBV7-8 to TRBJ1-6, with 10 positions matching TRBD1. This clonotype was obtained from a human donor in good health (CMV status not recorded). Some clones in this sample may be carry-over from other donors' samples. The CDR3 protein is CASSLWRGTGVKALHF. The CDR3 DNA reads as TGTGCCAGCAGCTTATGGAGAGGGACAGGGGTCAAGGCCCTCCACTTT.